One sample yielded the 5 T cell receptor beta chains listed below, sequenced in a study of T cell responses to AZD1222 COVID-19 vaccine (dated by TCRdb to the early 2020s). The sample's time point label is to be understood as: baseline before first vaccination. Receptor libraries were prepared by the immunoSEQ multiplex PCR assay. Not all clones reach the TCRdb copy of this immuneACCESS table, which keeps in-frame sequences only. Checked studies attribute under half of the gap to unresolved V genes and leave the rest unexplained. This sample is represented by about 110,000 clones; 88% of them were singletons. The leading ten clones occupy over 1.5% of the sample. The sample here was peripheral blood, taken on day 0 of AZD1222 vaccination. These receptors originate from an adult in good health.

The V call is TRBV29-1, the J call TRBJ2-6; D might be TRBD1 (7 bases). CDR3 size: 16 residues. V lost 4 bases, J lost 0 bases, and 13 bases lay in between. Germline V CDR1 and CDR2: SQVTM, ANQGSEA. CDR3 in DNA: TGCAGCGTTGCCAGGGGGGCACCCTCTGGGGCCAACGTCCTGACTTTC. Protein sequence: CSVARGAPSGANVLTF.

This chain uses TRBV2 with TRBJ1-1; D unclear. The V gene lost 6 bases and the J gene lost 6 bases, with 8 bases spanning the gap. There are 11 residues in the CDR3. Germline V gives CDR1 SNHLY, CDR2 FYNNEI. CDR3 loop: CASRRVPEAFF. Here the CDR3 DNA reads TGTGCCAGCAGGCGGGTCCCTGAAGCTTTCTTT. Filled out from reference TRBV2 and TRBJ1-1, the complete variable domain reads EPEVTQTPSHQVTQMGQEVILRCVPISNHLYFYWYRQILGQKVEFLVSFYNNEISEKSEIFDDQFSVERPDGSNFTLKIRSTKLEDSAMYFCASRRVPEAFFGQGTRLTVV.

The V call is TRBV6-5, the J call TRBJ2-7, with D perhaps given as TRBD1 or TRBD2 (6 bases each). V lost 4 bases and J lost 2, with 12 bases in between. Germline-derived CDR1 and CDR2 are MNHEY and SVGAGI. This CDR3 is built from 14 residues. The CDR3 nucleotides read TGTGCCAGCAGTTTAGGGGGGCTTACCTACGAGCAGTACTTC. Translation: CASSLGGLTYEQYF.

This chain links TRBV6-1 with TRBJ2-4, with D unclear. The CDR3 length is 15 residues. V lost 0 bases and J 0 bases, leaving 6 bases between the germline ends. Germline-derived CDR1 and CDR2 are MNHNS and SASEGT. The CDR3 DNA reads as TGTGCCAGCAGTGAAGCTGGTTTAGCCAAAAACATTCAGTACTTC. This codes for CASSEAGLAKNIQYF.

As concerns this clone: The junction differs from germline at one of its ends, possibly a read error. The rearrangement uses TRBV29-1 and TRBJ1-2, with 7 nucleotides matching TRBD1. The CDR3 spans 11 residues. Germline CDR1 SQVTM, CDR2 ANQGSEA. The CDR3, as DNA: TGCAGCGTTGGGGGGAACAGGGACAGATCGTTC. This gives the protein CSVGGNRDRSF.